Sequencing of this TCR beta chain was carried out in a study of T-cell reconstitution after alpha-beta-depleted transplantation in children. Study-level findings and limits: After transplant, at about two months, alpha-beta T cells were reportedly derived from several hundred expanded graft clones. Newly produced T cells mostly provided counts and TCRbeta diversity after one year, as hyperexpanded clones declined.

Library preparation (for TCRbeta) was performed with unique molecular identifiers. Via MiXCR, TCRdb re-called the PCR reads, giving one row per CDR3 protein. The table shows some 550,000 distinct CDR3 sequences, with more than 20% occurring only once. A remark on this clonotype: Its antigen is as yet unknown.

The sequences come from PBMCs, mostly from graft donor cells, collected 360 days after TCRalphabeta/CD19-depleted stem cell transplant. This clonotype was sampled from a boy in the first two years of life who had a stem cell transplant for acute myeloid leukemia, so the T cells may come from the graft donor.

CDR3 region: CATRAGQNTEAFF. CDR3 in DNA: TGTGCCACCAGAGCAGGTCAGAACACTGAAGCTTTCTTT. The chain links TRBV24-1 to TRBJ1-1, with unresolved D. Looked up from germline, CDR1 is KGHDR and CDR2 is SFDVKD. CDR3 length equals 13 residues. V lost 7 bases and J lost 1, with 9 bases in between.